Described below is a single T cell receptor (beta chain) sequence and its context. No antigen is known for it. This sample was included in a study of vaccination and CD4 T cells after COVID-19. Cultured CD4+ T-cell DNA underwent Oncomine TCR Beta short-read sequencing. Cultured CD4+ T cells yielded the extracted genomic DNA. TCRdb independently ran MiXCR on the PCR reads; one entry per CDR3 protein. Of approximately 18,000 distinct CDR3 sequences listed, about three quarters were seen once; the top ten hold approximately 17%. Treatment indicated: approximately nine-day PBMC culture with coronavirus spike peptide pools or control peptides (ViraFEST assay). Culture of around 2 million PBMCs per well took place with 10 IU/ml IL-2 and roughly 9.8 ug/ml peptide pools. At both days 3 and 7, half the medium was replaced with fresh IL-2 medium. V dropped 5 bases and J dropped 1 base, with 8 bases sitting between them. CDR1 SNHLY and CDR2 FYNNEI come from the germline V gene. This CDR3 is 13 amino acids long.

Overall study findings and caveats: In convalescent patients, 304 of 307 vaccine-specific clones were spike mono-reactive.

The specimen comprised CD4+ T cells from blood, cultured in vitro, sampled after SARS-CoV-2 vaccination. The chain carries TRBV2 and TRBJ1-1; the D is unclear. The source of this sequence is a human donor who received a COVID-19 vaccine. This CDR3 is CASSLDTNTEAFF. Written as DNA, the CDR3 is TGTGCCAGCAGTCTAGACACGAACACTGAAGCTTTCTTT.